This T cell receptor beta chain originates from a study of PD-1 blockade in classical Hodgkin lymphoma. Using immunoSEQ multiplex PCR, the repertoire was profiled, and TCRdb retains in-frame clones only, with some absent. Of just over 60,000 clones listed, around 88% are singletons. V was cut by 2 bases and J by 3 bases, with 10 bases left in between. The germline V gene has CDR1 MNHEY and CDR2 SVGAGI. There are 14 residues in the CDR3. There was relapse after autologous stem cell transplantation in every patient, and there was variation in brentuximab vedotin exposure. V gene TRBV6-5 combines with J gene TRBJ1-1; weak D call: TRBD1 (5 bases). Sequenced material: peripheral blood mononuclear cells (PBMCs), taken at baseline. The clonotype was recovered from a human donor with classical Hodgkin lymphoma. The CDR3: CASSYGAGHTEAFF. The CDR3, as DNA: TGTGCCAGCAGTTACGGGGCAGGTCACACTGAAGCTTTCTTT.